This T cell receptor (beta chain) was retrieved from a study of T cell responses to AZD1222 COVID-19 vaccine. The V end lost 1 base, the J end lost 4 bases, and 13 bases lay between the germline ends. From germline, CDR1 is KGHSH and CDR2 LQKENI. This CDR3 contains 15 residues. TCRdb keeps only in-frame clones here, not all; method: immunoSEQ multiplex PCR. The top ten clones hold roughly 6.5% of a sample with 130,000 or so clones, 75% to 90% of them seen once. The source was peripheral blood, collected on day 0 of AZD1222 vaccination. The source is an adult in good health. This chain connects TRBV18 to TRBJ1-1; possible D gene TRBD1, 5 bases. This CDR3 reads CASSPREVGLTEAFF. CDR3 nucleotides: TGTGCCAGCTCACCACGAGAAGTGGGGCTCACTGAAGCTTTCTTT. The complete variable domain, with remaining parts taken from reference TRBV18 and TRBJ1-1, reads NAGVMQNPRHLVRRRGQEARLRCSPMKGHSHVYWYRQLPEEGLKFMVYLQKENIIDESGMPKERFSAEFPKEGPSILRIQQVVRGDSAAYFCASSPREVGLTEAFFGQGTRLTVV.